Listed below are T cell receptor beta chains from one sample, sequenced in a study of OX40 agonist ivuxolimab in advanced cancers. Sequencing used immunoSEQ multiplex PCR; TCRdb keeps in-frame clones, though not all of them. The table lists tens of thousands of clones, 60% to 80% of them singletons. This material consisted of CD4+ or CD8+ T cells sorted from blood, taken in a trial of the OX40 agonist ivuxolimab. The receptors stem from an adult with an advanced solid tumor such as melanoma, head and neck, liver or kidney cancer. Each CDR3 is given with its conserved first and last residue. D genes are given only for firm matches. Not all rows give a size; the values are once, few, many and, for expanded clones, a class.

v_call	d_call	clone_size	j_call	cdr3_aa
TRBV29-1	NA	NA	TRBJ2-1	CSAVSFGDEQFF
TRBV5-6	NA	NA	TRBJ1-6	CASSLGPTDNSSLHF
TRBV5-4	TRBD2	NA	TRBJ2-3	CASSMGRGSTDTQYF
TRBV6-4	TRBD1	few	TRBJ1-1	CASKTETGTTEAFF
TRBV12-5	TRBD1	NA	TRBJ1-5	CASAPQGFNQPQHF
TRBV5-1	NA	few	TRBJ2-1	CASSLVGGDNEQFF
TRBV11-3	NA	NA	TRBJ2-1	CASSLDVGGYNEQFF
TRBV18	TRBD1	once	TRBJ1-4	CASSPDRVQEKLFF
TRBV27	TRBD2	NA	TRBJ2-5	CASSKGLAGTAGEQTQYF
TRBV27	NA	NA	TRBJ1-2	CASSPQWGNYGYTF
TRBV7-2	NA	NA	TRBJ2-1	CASSPPGLSSYNEQFF
TRBV18	NA	NA	TRBJ1-3	CASSGSGNTIYF
TRBV2	NA	NA	TRBJ1-1	CASSELAPENTEAFF
TRBV5-1	NA	NA	TRBJ2-1	CASSLGGSVSYNEQFF
TRBV6-6	NA	NA	TRBJ2-1	CASSYSSNSYNEQFF
TRBV5-1	NA	NA	TRBJ1-6	CASNEVPGANSPLHF
TRBV9	TRBD1	medium-sized	TRBJ1-2	CASSSRQGRGGYTF
TRBV4-1	TRBD2	NA	TRBJ2-5	CASSQGLDGETQYF